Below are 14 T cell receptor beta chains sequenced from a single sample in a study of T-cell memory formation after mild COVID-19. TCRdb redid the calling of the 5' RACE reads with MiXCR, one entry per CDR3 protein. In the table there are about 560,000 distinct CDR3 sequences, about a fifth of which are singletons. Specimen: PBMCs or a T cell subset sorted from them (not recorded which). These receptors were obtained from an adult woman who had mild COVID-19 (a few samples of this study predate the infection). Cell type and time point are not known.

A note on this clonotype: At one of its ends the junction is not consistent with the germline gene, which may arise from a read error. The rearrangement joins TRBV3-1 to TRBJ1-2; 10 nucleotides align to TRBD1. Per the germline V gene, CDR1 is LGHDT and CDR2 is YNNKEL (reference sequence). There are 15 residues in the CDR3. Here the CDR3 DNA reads TGTGCCAGCGGCCAGACAGGGGGCGCTAACTATGGCTACACCTTC. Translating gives CASGQTGGANYGYTF.

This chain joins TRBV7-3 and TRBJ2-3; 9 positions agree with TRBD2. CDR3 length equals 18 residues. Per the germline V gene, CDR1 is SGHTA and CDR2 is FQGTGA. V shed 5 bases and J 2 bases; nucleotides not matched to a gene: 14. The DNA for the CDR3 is TGTGCCAGCAGCACCGGGGGGCTTAGCGGGAGCCCCACAGATACGCAGTATTTT. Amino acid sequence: CASSTGGLSGSPTDTQYF.

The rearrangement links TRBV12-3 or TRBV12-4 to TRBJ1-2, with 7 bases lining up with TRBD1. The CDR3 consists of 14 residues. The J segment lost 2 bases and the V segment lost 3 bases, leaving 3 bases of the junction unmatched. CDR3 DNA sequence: TGTGCCAGCAGTTTCAGGGGGAACAACTATGGCTACACCTTC. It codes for CASSFRGNNYGYTF.

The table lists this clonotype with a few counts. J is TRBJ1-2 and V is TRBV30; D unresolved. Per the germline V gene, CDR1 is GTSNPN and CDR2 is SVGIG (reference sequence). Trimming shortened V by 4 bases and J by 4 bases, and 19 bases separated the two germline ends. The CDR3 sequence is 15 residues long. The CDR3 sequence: CAWTSGHTVGYGYTF. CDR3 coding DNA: TGTGCCTGGACGTCCGGGCACACGGTGGGCTATGGCTACACCTTC.

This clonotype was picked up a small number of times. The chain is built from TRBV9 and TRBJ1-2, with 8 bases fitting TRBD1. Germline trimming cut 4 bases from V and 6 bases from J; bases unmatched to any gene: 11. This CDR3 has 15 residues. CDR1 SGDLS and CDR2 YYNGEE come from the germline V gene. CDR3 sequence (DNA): TGTGCCAGCAGCCCCCGGACAGGGTACCATGATGGCTACACCTTC. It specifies CASSPRTGYHDGYTF.

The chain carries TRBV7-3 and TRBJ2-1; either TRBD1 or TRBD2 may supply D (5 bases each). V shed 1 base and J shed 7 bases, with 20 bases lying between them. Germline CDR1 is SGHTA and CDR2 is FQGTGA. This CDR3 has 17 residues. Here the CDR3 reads CASSLRLGTKGGNEQFF. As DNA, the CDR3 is TGTGCCAGCAGCTTAAGATTAGGGACGAAGGGTGGAAATGAGCAGTTCTTC.

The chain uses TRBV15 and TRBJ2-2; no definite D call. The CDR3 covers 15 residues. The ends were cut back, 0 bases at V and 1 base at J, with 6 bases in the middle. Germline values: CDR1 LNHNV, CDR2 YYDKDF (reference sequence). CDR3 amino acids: CATSRESRNTGELFF. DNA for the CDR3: TGTGCCACCAGCAGAGAATCGAGGAACACCGGGGAGCTGTTTTTT.

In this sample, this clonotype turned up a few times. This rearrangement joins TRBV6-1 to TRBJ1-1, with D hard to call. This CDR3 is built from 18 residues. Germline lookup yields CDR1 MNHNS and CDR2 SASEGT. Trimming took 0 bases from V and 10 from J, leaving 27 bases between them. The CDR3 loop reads CASSEAPQSYPGEFGAFF. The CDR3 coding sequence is TGTGCCAGCAGTGAAGCGCCCCAGTCTTACCCGGGTGAATTCGGAGCTTTCTTT.

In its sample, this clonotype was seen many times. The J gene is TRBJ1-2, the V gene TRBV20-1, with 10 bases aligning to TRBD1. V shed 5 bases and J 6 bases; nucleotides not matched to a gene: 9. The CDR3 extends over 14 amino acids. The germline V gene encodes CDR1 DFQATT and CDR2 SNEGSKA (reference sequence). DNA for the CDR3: TGCAGTGCTTCGTTCCGACAGGGGGCTAATGGCTACACCTTC. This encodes CSASFRQGANGYTF.

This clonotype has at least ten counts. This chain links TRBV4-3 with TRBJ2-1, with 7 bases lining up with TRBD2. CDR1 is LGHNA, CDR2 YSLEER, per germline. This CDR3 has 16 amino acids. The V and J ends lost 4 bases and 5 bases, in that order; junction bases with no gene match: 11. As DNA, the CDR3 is TGCGCCAGCAGCCGGGCCAGGTCTAGCGGTGACAATGAGCAGTTCTTC. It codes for CASSRARSSGDNEQFF.

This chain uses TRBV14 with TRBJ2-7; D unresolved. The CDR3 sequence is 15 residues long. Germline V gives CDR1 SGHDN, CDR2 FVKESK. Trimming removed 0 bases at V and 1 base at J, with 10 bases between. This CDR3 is CASSQDFGWSYEQYF. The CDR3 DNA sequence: TGTGCCAGCAGCCAAGATTTTGGCTGGTCCTACGAGCAGTACTTC.

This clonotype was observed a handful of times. In nucleotides, the CDR3 is TGTGCCAGCAGCCAAGATCTCGCGAACACGAACACTGAAGCTTTCTTT. Residues: CASSQDLANTNTEAFF. The genes are TRBV3-1 and TRBJ1-1; D unresolved. Germline values: CDR1 LGHDT, CDR2 YNNKEL (reference sequence). V was cut by 0 bases and J by 1 base, with 12 bases left in between. The CDR3 is made up of 16 amino acids. Together with reference TRBV3-1 and TRBJ1-1, the CDR3 gives the full variable domain: DTAVSQTPKYLVTQMGNDKSIKCEQNLGHDTMYWYKQDSKKFLKIMFSYNNKELIINETVPNRFSPKSPDKAHLNLHINSLELGDSAVYFCASSQDLANTNTEAFFGQGTRLTVV.

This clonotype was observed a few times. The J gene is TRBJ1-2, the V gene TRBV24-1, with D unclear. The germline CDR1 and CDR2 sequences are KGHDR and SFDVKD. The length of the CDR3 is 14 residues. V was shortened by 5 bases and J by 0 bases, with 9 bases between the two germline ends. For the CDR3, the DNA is TGTGCCACCAGTGCGCCGGGAGCTAACTATGGCTACACCTTC. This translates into CATSAPGANYGYTF.

CDR3 nucleotides: TGTGCCAGCAGCCCCCGAAAGGGCCGCACCGGGGAGCTGTTTTTT. It codes for CASSPRKGRTGELFF. The chain links TRBV11-2 to TRBJ2-2, with D hard to call. V dropped 5 bases and J dropped 4 bases, with 14 bases sitting between them. The CDR3 contains 15 residues. Germline CDR1 and CDR2: SGHAT and FQNNGV. Full variable domain (rest looked up from reference TRBV11-2 and TRBJ2-2): EAGVAQSPRYKIIEKRQSVAFWCNPISGHATLYWYQQILGQGPKLLIQFQNNGVVDDSQLPKDRFSAERLKGVDSTLKIQPAKLEDSAVYLCASSPRKGRTGELFFGEGSRLTVL.